Given below is one T cell receptor (beta chain) in context. Original handling: Cell counts per sample came from amplifying reference gene primers. Profiling relied on immunoSEQ multiplex PCR, and the TCRdb table lists in-frame clones only, not all of them. V, J and clone size were drawn from that table, and D and trimming were deduced from the DNA. The table has about 300,000 clones, 80% to 95% seen once. V lost 9 bases to trimming and J lost 0 bases, with 12 bases between them. This CDR3 is built from 14 residues. Per germline, CDR1 LNHNV and CDR2 YYDKDF (reference sequence). This entry belongs to a study of blood T cell repertoires in COVID-19. Across the whole study: Researchers got acute and convalescent COVID-19 samples from the United States, Italy and Spain. In each case, the material was cDNA or gDNA derived from T cells, B-cell-depleted T cells, or PBMCs.

Those enrolled in Seattle joined during active infection and were followed longitudinally afterward. The chain is built from TRBV15 and TRBJ2-4, with unresolved D. Sequenced: peripheral blood. The receptor was derived from a woman aged 30 to 39 with COVID-19, enrolled during active disease. CDR3 sequence: CATSPVLAKNIQYF. DNA of the CDR3: TGTGCCACTAGCCCCGTACTAGCCAAAAACATTCAGTACTTC.